The subject of this entry is one T cell receptor beta chain. The sample belongs to a study of blood T cell repertoires in COVID-19. At the level of the study: Samples taken during acute and convalescent COVID-19 were collected in the United States, Italy and Spain. Sources were T cells, B-cell-depleted T cells, or PBMCs; the material itself was cDNA or gDNA.

The CDR3 covers 15 residues. V lost 0 bases to trimming and J lost 8 bases; unmatched junction nucleotides: 5. Germline values: CDR1 MNHEY, CDR2 SVGAGI. In the original workflow: Counts of nucleated cells, estimated from reference gene primer amplification, were obtained. The repertoire was sequenced with immunoSEQ multiplex PCR; TCRdb's copy has only in-frame clones and lacks some. V, J and clone size are those of that table, while D and trimming were read from the DNA. The profile shows about 45,000 clones, roughly 82% of them singletons. This rearrangement joins TRBV6-5 to TRBJ1-5, with 9 bases lining up with TRBD1. The material sequenced was peripheral blood. The TCR sequence derives from a human donor in a cohort sampled during active COVID-19. The DNA for the CDR3 is TGTGCCAGCAGTTACTCCGGGACAGGGTCTAAGCCCCAGCATTTT. It encodes CASSYSGTGSKPQHF.